A single T cell receptor beta chain is shown here with its context. Its antigen is unidentified. Each sample came from a Caucasian adult donor living in Nashville, Tennessee. Only in-frame clones appear in the TCRdb table, and some are missing; sequencing was by immunoSEQ multiplex PCR. Among more than 1,200,000 clones listed, less than 99% were seen once. The data were taken from a study of shared clonotypes between healthy human individuals. Findings and limits, study-wide: Among non-shared clonotypes, generation probabilities were lower than among those shared by all four donors. About 4.5% of naive CD4 clonotypes were common to a few donors.

Trimming took 3 bases from V and 8 from J; bases not matched to a gene: 19. CDR3 size: 19 residues. Germline CDR1 is ENHRY and CDR2 is SYGVKD. The chain recombines TRBV10-3 with TRBJ2-1, with 10 bases fitting TRBD2. Sequencing input: naive CD4+ T cells sorted from blood. Subset: CD45RA+ positively selected. The receptor comes from a man aged 25 to 40 in good health. DNA for the CDR3: TGTGCCATCAGTGAACGACGCGTCGCTAGCGGGAGCGCGTGGCATGAGCAGTTCTTC. Translated: CAISERRVASGSAWHEQFF.